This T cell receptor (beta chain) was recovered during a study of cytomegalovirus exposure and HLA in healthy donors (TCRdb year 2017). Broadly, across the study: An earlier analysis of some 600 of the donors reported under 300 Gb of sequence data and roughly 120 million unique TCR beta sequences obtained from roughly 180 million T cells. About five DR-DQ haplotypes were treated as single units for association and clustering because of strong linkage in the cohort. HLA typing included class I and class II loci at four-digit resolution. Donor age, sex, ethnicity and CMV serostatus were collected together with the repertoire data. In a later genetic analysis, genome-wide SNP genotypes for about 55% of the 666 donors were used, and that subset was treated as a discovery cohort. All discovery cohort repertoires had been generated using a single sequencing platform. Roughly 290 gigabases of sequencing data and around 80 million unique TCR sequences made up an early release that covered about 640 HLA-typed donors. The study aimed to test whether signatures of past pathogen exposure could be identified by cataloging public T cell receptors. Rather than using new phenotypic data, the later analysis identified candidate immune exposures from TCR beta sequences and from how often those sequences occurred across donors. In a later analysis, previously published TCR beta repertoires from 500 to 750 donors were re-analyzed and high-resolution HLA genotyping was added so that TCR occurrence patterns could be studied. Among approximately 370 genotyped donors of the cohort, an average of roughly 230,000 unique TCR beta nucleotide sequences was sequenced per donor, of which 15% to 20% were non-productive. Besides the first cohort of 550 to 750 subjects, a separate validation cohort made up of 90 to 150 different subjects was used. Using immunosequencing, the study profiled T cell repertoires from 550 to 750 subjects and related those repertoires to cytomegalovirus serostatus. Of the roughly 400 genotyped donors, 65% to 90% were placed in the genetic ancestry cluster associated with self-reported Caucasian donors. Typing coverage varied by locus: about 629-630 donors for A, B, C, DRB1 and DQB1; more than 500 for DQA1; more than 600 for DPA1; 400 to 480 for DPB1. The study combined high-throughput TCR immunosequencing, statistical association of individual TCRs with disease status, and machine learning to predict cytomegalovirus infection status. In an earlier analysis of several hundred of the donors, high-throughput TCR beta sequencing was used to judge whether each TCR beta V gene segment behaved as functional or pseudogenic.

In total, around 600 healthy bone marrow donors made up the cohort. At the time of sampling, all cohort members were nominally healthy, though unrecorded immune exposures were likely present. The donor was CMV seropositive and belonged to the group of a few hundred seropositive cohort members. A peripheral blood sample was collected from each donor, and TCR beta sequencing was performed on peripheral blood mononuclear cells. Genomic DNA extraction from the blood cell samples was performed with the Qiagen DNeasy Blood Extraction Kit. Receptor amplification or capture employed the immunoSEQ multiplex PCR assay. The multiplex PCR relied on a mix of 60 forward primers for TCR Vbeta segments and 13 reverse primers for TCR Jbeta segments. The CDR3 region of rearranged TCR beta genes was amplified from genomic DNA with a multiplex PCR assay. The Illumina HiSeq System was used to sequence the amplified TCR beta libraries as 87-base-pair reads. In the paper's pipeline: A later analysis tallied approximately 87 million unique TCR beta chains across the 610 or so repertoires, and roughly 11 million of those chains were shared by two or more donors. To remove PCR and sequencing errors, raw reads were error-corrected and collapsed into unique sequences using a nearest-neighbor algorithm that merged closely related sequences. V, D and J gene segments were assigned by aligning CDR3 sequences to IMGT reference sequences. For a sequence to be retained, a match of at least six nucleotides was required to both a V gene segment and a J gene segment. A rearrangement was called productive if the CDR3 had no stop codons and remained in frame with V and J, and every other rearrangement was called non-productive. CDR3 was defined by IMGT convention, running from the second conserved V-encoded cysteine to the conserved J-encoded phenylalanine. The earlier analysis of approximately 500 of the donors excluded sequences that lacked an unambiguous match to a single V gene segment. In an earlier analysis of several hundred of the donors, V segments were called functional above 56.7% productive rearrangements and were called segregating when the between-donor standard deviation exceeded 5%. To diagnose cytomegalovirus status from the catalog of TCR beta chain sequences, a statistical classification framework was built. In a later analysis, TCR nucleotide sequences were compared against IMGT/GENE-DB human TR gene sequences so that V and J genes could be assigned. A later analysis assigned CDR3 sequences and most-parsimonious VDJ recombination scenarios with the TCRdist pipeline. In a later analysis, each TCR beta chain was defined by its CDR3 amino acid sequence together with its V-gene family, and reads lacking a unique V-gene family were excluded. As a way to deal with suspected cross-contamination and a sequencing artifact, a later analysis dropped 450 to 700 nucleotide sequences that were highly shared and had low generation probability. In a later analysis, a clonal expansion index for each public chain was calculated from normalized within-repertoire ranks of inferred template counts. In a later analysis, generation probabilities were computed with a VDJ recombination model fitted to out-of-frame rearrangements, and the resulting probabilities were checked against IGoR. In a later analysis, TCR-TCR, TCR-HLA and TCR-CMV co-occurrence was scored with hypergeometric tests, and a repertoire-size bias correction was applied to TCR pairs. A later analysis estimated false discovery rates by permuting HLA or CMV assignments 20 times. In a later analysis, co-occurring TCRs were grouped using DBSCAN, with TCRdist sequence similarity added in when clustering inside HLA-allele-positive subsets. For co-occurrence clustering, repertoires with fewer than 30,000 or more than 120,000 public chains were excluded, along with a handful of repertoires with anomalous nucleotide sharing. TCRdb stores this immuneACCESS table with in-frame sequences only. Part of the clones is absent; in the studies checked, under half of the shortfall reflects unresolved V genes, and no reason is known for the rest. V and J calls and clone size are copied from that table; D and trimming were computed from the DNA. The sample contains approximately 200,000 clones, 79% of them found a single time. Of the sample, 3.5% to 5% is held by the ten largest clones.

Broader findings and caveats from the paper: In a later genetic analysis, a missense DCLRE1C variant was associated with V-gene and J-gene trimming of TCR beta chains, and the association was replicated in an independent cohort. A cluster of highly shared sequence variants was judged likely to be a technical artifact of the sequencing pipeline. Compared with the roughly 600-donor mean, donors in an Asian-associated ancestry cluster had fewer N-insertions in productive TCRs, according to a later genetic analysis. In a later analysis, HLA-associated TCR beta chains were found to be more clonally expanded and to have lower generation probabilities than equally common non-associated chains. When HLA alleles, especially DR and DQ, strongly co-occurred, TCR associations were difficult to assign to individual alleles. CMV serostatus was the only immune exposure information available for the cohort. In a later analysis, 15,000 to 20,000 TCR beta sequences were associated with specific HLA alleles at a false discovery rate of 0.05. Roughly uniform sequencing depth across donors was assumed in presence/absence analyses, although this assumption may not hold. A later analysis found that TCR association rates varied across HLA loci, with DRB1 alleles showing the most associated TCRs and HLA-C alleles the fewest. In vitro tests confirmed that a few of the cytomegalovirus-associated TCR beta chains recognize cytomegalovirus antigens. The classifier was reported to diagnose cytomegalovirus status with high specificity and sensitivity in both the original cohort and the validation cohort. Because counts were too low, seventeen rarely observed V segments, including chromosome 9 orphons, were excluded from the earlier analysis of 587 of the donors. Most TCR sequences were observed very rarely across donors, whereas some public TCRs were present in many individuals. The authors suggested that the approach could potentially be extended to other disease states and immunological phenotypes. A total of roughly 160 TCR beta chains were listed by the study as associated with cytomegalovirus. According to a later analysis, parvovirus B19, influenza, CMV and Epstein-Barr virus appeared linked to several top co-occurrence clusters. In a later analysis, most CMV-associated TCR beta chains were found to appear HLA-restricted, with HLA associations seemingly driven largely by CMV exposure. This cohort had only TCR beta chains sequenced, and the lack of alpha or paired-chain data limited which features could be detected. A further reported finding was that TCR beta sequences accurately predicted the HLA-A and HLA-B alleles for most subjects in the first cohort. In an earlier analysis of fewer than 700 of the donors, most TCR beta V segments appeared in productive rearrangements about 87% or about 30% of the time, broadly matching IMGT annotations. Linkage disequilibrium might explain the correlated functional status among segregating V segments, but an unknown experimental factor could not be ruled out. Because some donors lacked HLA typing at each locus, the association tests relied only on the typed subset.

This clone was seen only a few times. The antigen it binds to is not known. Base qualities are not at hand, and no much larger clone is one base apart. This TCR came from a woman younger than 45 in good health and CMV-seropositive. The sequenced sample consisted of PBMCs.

The bases are TGTGCCAGCCCTTTTGTCCATGAGCAGTTCTTC. It codes for CASPFVHEQFF. Recombination linked TRBV25-1 to TRBJ2-1, with the D segment identity uncertain. The CDR3 contains 11 residues, cysteine and phenylalanine counted. Only the CDR3 region is kept as DNA, spanning 33 bases read in frame from base 1. The trim is 8 bases for V and 8 bases for J, with a gap of 10 bases between the germline ends. From the germline V gene, CDR1 is MGHDK and CDR2 is SYGVNS.